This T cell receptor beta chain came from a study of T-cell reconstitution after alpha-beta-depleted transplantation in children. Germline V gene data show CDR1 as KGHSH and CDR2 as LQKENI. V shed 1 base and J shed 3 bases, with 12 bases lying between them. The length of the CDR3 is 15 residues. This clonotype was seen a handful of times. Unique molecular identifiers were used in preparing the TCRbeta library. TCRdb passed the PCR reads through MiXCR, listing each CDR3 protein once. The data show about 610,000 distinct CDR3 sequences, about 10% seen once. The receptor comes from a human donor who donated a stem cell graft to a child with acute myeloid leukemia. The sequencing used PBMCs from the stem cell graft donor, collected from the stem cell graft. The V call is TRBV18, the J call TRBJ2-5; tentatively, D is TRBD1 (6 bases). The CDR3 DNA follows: TGTGCCAGCTCACCACAAGCCACAGGGAAAGAGACCCAGTACTTC. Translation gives CASSPQATGKETQYF.